Listed here are 20 T cell receptor beta chains from one sample, sequenced in a study of cytomegalovirus exposure and HLA in healthy donors. The study ran its PCR with 60 Vbeta and 13 Jbeta primers. Profiling relied on immunoSEQ multiplex PCR, and the TCRdb table lists in-frame clones only, not all of them. The data show around 67,000 clones, around 61% seen once. The sample taken for sequencing was PBMCs. The origin of the receptors is a woman aged 45-59 years in good health and CMV-seronegative.

This chain joins TRBV7-2 and TRBJ2-7; 8 bases are a match to TRBD2. With 5 bases clipped from V and 6 bases from J, the junction kept 9 bases outside the gene matches. CDR1 and CDR2 (germline): SGHTA, FQGNSA. The length of the CDR3 is 14 residues. CDR3 sequence reads: CASSTRRLATEQYF. The CDR3 DNA reads TGTGCCAGCAGCACCCGCCGACTAGCGACCGAGCAGTACTTC.

The chain has TRBV5-1 and TRBJ2-7, with 7 positions matching TRBD2. V trimming: 0 bases; J trimming: 0 bases; junction bases outside the gene matches: 6. The CDR3 contains 16 residues. Germline values: CDR1 SGHRS, CDR2 YFSETQ. The CDR3 loop reads CASSLATSESSYEQYF. DNA for the CDR3: TGCGCCAGCAGCTTGGCCACTAGCGAGAGCTCCTACGAGCAGTACTTC.

The V gene is TRBV6-5, the J gene TRBJ1-1; D ambiguous. V lost 7 bases to trimming and J lost 5 bases, with 14 bases between them. The CDR3 spans 13 residues. CDR1 MNHEY and CDR2 SVGAGI come from the germline V gene. The DNA of the CDR3 is TGTGCCAGCACCGTCCCCGGGAGTACTGAAGCTTTCTTT. This sequence encodes CASTVPGSTEAFF.

This clone occurred a few times. This sequence joins TRBV4-3 and TRBJ1-1; possible D gene TRBD1, 6 bases. The V gene's germline CDR1 is LGHNA and CDR2 YSLEER. The CDR3 length is 13 residues. V lost 3 bases and J lost 5, with 10 bases in between. In DNA form, the CDR3 reads TGCGCCAGCAGCCAGGGACATCGAACTGAAGCTTTCTTT. This encodes CASSQGHRTEAFF.

This clone was seen a single time. The V call is TRBV5-4, the J call TRBJ2-3; TRBD2 aligns across 12 bases. CDR1 SGHNT and CDR2 YYREEE come from the germline V gene (reference sequence). Trimming at V came to 3 bases and at J to 4 bases, leaving 6 bases not matched to a gene. The CDR3 spans 16 residues. CDR3 DNA: TGTGCCAGCAGCTCTCGACTAGCGGGAGTGGCAGATACGCAGTATTTT. Translated: CASSSRLAGVADTQYF.

The genes are TRBV5-1 and TRBJ2-5; 7 bases line up with TRBD2. This CDR3 is 15 amino acids long. Looked up from germline, CDR1 is SGHRS and CDR2 is YFSETQ. V shed 0 bases and J 2 bases; nucleotides not matched to a gene: 4. The DNA of the CDR3 is TGCGCCAGCAGCTTGGTCGGGACTACTCAAGAGACCCAGTACTTC. As protein: CASSLVGTTQETQYF.

This clone has a handful of counts. This rearrangement joins TRBV10-1 to TRBJ2-7; 9 bases line up with TRBD1. V dropped 1 base and J dropped 6; count of bases not matched to a gene: 7. The CDR3 covers 15 residues. Germline V gives CDR1 WNHNN, CDR2 SYGVQD (reference sequence). This CDR3 reads CASSEYGQGHGEQYF. CDR3 DNA: TGCGCCAGCAGTGAGTACGGACAGGGGCATGGCGAGCAGTACTTC.

This chain joins TRBV2 and TRBJ1-2; 9 nucleotides line up with TRBD1. V lost 6 bases and J lost 7; bases outside the gene matches: 12. The V gene's germline CDR1 is SNHLY and CDR2 FYNNEI. This CDR3 spans 15 amino acids. The CDR3: CASRGGTGGEGGYTF. CDR3 DNA sequence: TGTGCCAGCAGGGGGGGAACAGGGGGCGAAGGTGGCTACACCTTC.

The chain links TRBV15 to TRBJ1-2, with TRBD1 matching 8 bases. CDR1 and CDR2 from the germline V gene are LNHNV and YYDKDF (reference sequence). Trimming cost V 0 bases and J 6 bases; bases outside gene matches: 3. CDR3 length: 14 residues. The CDR3 DNA is TGTGCCACCAGCAGAGATAGGGGACAGGATGGCTACACCTTC. It codes for CATSRDRGQDGYTF.

The rearrangement uses TRBV2 and TRBJ2-1, with 10 positions matching TRBD2. CDR3 size: 15 residues. The junction had 6 bases not matched to a gene; V was cut back by 10 bases and J by 0 bases. CDR1 SNHLY and CDR2 FYNNEI come from the germline V gene. The CDR3 loop is CAIDSGRSSYNEQFF. The CDR3 bases are TGTGCCATCGATAGCGGGAGGAGCTCCTACAATGAGCAGTTCTTC. Combining the CDR3 with reference TRBV2 and TRBJ2-1 gives the whole variable domain EPEVTQTPSHQVTQMGQEVILRCVPISNHLYFYWYRQILGQKVEFLVSFYNNEISEKSEIFDDQFSVERPDGSNFTLKIRSTKLEDSAMYFCAIDSGRSSYNEQFFGPGTRLTVL.

In its sample, this clone was seen once. The chain has TRBV9 and TRBJ1-2, with D hard to call. The CDR3 covers 12 residues. Germline V gene lookup returns CDR1 SGDLS and CDR2 YYNGEE. V lost 3 bases, J lost 3 bases, and 6 bases lay in between. The chain's CDR3 is CASSARDYGYTF. In DNA form, the CDR3 reads TGTGCCAGCAGCGCGCGGGACTATGGCTACACCTTC.

V usage is TRBV30 and J usage is TRBJ1-1; 7 nucleotides agree with TRBD1. The CDR3 has 14 amino acids. Germline-derived CDR1 and CDR2 are GTSNPN and SVGIG (reference sequence). Unmatched junction bases numbered 17, after V lost 4 bases and J lost 12 bases. The CDR3 coding sequence is TGTGCCTGGAAGCGAGCCGGGACAGCTACAACCCCTTTCTTT. This codes for CAWKRAGTATTPFF.

The chain has TRBV7-9 and TRBJ2-1; 10 bases are shared with TRBD2. V lost 3 bases and J lost 9; bases outside the gene matches: 8. The CDR3 runs 15 residues. Germline assignment: CDR1 SEHNR and CDR2 FQNEAQ (reference sequence). CDR3 amino acids: CASSFGLAGESEQFF. DNA for the CDR3: TGTGCCAGCAGCTTTGGGCTAGCGGGAGAGAGTGAGCAGTTCTTC.

Concerning this clone itself: A junction end diverges from the germline sequence, so it may reflect a read error. The chain recombines TRBV7-9 with TRBJ1-1, with unresolved D. Germline V lookup: CDR1 SEHNR, CDR2 FQNEAQ (reference sequence). The CDR3 spans 11 residues. The CDR3 bases are TGTTCCAGCAGCTCATACACTGAAGCTTTCTTT. As protein: CSSSSYTEAFF. Full variable domain (outside the CDR3, taken from reference TRBV7-9 and TRBJ1-1): DTGVSQNPRHKITKRGQNVTFRCDPISEHNRLYWYRQTLGQGPEFLTYFQNEAQLEKSRLLSDRFSAERPKGSFSTLEIQRTEQGDSAMYLCSSSSYTEAFFGQGTRLTVV.

Only a few counts were recorded for this clone. The rearrangement joins TRBV28 to TRBJ2-7, with 7 bases matching TRBD2. Trimming at V came to 8 bases and at J to 1 base, leaving 5 bases not matched to a gene. The CDR3 totals 13 residues. The germline gives CDR1 MDHEN, CDR2 SYDVKM. DNA for the CDR3: TGTGCCAGCCAGGGACTACCGTCCTACGAGCAGTACTTC. Translation gives CASQGLPSYEQYF. Full variable domain (remainder filled in from reference TRBV28 and TRBJ2-7): DVKVTQSSRYLVKRTGEKVFLECVQDMDHENMFWYRQDPGLGLRLIYFSYDVKMKEKGDIPEGYSVSREKKERFSLILESASTNQTSMYLCASQGLPSYEQYFGPGTRLTVT.

The table lists this clone with a count of one. The gene calls are TRBV25-1 and TRBJ1-1, with D maybe TRBD1 (5 bases). This CDR3 is 17 amino acids long. V gave up 3 bases and J gave up 0 bases, with 17 bases separating them. Germline lookup yields CDR1 MGHDK and CDR2 SYGVNS. CDR3 sequence: CASSDTIQTALNTEAFF. The CDR3, as DNA: TGTGCCAGCAGTGACACAATTCAGACAGCCCTGAACACTGAAGCTTTCTTT.

The rearrangement joins TRBV28 to TRBJ2-7; D might be TRBD1 (5 bases). V lost 5 bases, J lost 2 bases, and 10 bases lay in between. Per germline, CDR1 MDHEN and CDR2 SYDVKM. The CDR3 totals 13 residues. CDR3 loop: CASSVTVPYEQYF. The CDR3 region has the DNA TGTGCCAGCAGTGTGACAGTTCCCTACGAGCAGTACTTC.

The rearrangement uses TRBV5-6 and TRBJ2-2, with 11 bases aligning to TRBD2. In germline, CDR1 is SGHDT, CDR2 YYEEEE. The CDR3 consists of 16 residues. Losses at the gene ends were 0 bases for V and 3 bases for J; bases not matched to a gene: 1. The CDR3 sequence: CASSLVGLADTGELFF. The CDR3 bases are TGTGCCAGCAGCTTGGTGGGACTAGCGGACACCGGGGAGCTGTTTTTT.

J is TRBJ2-7 and V is TRBV14, with 7 positions matching TRBD2. V lost 2 bases, J lost 11 bases, and 12 bases stayed unmatched. This CDR3 is built from 14 residues. In germline, CDR1 is SGHDN, CDR2 FVKESK. CDR3 DNA sequence: TGTGCCAGCAGCCAAATAGGGAGAGCGGGATCGGAGTACTTC. Translated: CASSQIGRAGSEYF.

This chain uses TRBV7-3 with TRBJ2-7; 10 bases are shared with TRBD1. V lost 5 bases to trimming and J lost 4 bases; unmatched junction nucleotides: 8. CDR3 length equals 15 residues. Germline-derived CDR1 and CDR2 are SGHTA and FQGTGA. CDR3 sequence: CASSVTGGAVYEQYF. CDR3 in DNA: TGTGCCAGCAGCGTGACAGGGGGCGCAGTATACGAGCAGTACTTC.